A single sample gave rise to the 11 T cell receptor beta chains below, sequenced in a study of metastatic and nonmetastatic thyroid tumors. There were no patients who had received any treatment before thyroid surgery. Using MiXCR, TCRdb reanalyzed the PCR reads. The sample has some 41,000 clones; roughly 14% are singletons. The sequenced sample was blood. The receptors derive from a female donor with papillary thyroid cancer or a benign thyroid nodule (not recorded which). Some clones in this sample may be carry-over from other donors' samples.

This clone was counted ten times or more. A much more abundant neighbour one base away suggests this may be a read error. The same CDR3 is also encoded by other DNA sequences in this sample. The chain joins TRBV28 to TRBJ2-1, with 11 bases lining up with TRBD2. This CDR3 is 16 amino acids long. Losses at the gene ends were 6 bases for V and 6 bases for J; bases not matched to a gene: 10. Germline V gene lookup returns CDR1 MDHEN and CDR2 SYDVKM. CDR3 sequence (DNA): TGTGCCAGCAGAGAGCTAGCGGGAGGTTTCATCAATGAGCAGTTCTTC. It encodes CASRELAGGFINEQFF.

This clone was recorded at least ten times. This chain links TRBV5-6 with TRBJ2-7; tentative D call: TRBD1 (5 bases). V lost 3 bases and J lost 5, with 9 bases in between. The germline CDR1 and CDR2 sequences are SGHDT and YYEEEE. The CDR3 is made up of 12 amino acids. In DNA form, the CDR3 reads TGTGCCAGCAGCTCAGGGTACCACGAGCAGTACTTC. It translates to CASSSGYHEQYF.

In its sample, this clone ranks as medium-sized. The chain links TRBV27 to TRBJ2-5, with TRBD2 as a possible D gene (6 bases). Germline lookup yields CDR1 MNHEY and CDR2 SMNVEV (reference sequence). The ends were cut back, 2 bases at V and 5 bases at J, with 12 bases in the middle. The CDR3 is 14 residues long. CDR3 DNA sequence: TGTGCCAGCAGTTTACGGGGGTGGAAGGAGACCCAGTACTTC. Encoded protein: CASSLRGWKETQYF.

This clone was found many times. The chain recombines TRBV11-2 with TRBJ1-1; D is uncertain. The CDR3 runs to 15 residues. The V end was cut by 2 bases, the J end by 5 bases, with 15 bases between. The germline V gene has CDR1 SGHAT and CDR2 FQNNGV. The CDR3, as DNA: TGTGCCAGCAGCTTATCACAACTCGGTCAGACTGAAGCTTTCTTT. Translation gives CASSLSQLGQTEAFF.

This clone was observed at least ten times. The chain uses TRBV12-3 or TRBV12-4 and TRBJ2-1; 9 bases map to TRBD2. The CDR3 covers 16 residues. V lost 0 bases and J lost 6; bases outside the gene matches: 6. The CDR3 nucleotides are TGTGCCAGCAGTTTAGCGCTAGCGGGGCATTTCAATGAGCAGTTCTTC. Its protein product is CASSLALAGHFNEQFF.

This clone was seen at least ten times. The rearrangement links TRBV9 to TRBJ2-1, with D uncertain. This CDR3 spans 15 amino acids. Trimming took off 4 bases at V and 0 bases at J, with 11 bases between the two ends. CDR1 is SGDLS and CDR2 is YYNGEE in the germline V gene. In nucleotides, the CDR3 is TGTGCCAGCAGCCCACGTGAGAGCTCCTACAATGAGCAGTTCTTC. It specifies CASSPRESSYNEQFF.

The rearrangement links TRBV7-6 to TRBJ2-7; D tentatively reads TRBD1 or TRBD2 (5 bases each). Germline CDR1 reads SGHVS; CDR2 reads FNYEAQ. This CDR3 is built from 14 residues. V lost 1 base to trimming and J lost 2 bases, with 9 bases between them. The CDR3 DNA reads TGTGCCAGCAGCTTAGGGGACGGAGCCTACGAGCAGTACTTC. Translated, it gives CASSLGDGAYEQYF.

About this clone itself: This clone may be a read error of a much larger clone one base away. V and J are TRBV4-2 and TRBJ2-3, with D maybe TRBD2 (5 bases). Germline assignment: CDR1 LGHNA and CDR2 YNFKEQ. The CDR3 runs 16 residues. V gave up 5 bases and J gave up 0 bases, with 15 bases separating them. DNA of the CDR3: TGTGCCAGCAGCGTCGGTACATGGACTAGCACAGATACGCAGTATTTT. Its translation is CASSVGTWTSTDTQYF.

This clone was seen repeatedly, ten times or more. V gene TRBV6-1 combines with J gene TRBJ1-5, with unresolved D. The germline V and J ends were trimmed by 2 bases and 5 bases, with 10 bases remaining between them. In germline, CDR1 is MNHNS, CDR2 SASEGT. The CDR3 length is 14 residues. The CDR3 here is CASSELGGHQPQHF. The CDR3, as DNA: TGTGCCAGCAGTGAACTAGGAGGTCATCAGCCCCAGCATTTT.

In its sample, this clone was seen many times. The chain is built from TRBV7-2 and TRBJ2-7; D remains unclear. In germline, CDR1 is SGHTA, CDR2 FQGNSA. The CDR3 has 12 amino acids. The V gene lost 6 bases and the J gene lost 0 bases, with 6 bases spanning the gap. CDR3 in DNA: TGTGCCAGCAGTTTAACCTCCTACGAGCAGTACTTC. Translated, it gives CASSLTSYEQYF.

This clone showed up many times. The V call is TRBV6-1, the J call TRBJ1-1; a possible D gene is TRBD1 (6 bases). The germline CDR1 and CDR2 sequences are MNHNS and SASEGT. Deletions cut 3 bases from V and 4 bases from J, with 12 bases between. CDR3 size: 14 residues. This CDR3 is CASSEGQGITEAFF. CDR3 bases: TGTGCCAGCAGTGAGGGTCAGGGGATCACTGAAGCTTTCTTT.